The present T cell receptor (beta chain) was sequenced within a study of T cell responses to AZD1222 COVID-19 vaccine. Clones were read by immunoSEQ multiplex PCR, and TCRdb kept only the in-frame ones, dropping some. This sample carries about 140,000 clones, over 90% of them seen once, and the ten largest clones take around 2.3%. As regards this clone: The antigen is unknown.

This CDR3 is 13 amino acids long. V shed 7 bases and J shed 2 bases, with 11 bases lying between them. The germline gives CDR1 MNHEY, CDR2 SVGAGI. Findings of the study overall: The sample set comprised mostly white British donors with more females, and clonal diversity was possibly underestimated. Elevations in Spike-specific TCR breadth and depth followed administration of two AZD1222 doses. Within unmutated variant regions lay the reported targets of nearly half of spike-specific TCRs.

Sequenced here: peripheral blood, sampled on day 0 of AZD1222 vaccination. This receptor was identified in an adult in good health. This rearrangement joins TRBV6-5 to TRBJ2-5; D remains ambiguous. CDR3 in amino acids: CASILGYQETQYF. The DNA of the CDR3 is TGTGCCAGCATTCTCGGGTATCAAGAGACCCAGTACTTC.